This T cell receptor beta chain stems from a study of blood T cell repertoires in COVID-19. Looking at the study overall: Acute and convalescent COVID-19 samples came from the United States, Italy and Spain.

The length of the CDR3 is 14 residues. From germline, CDR1 is LNHNV and CDR2 YYDKDF (reference sequence). V was clipped by 8 bases and J by 5 bases; unmatched bases: 9. Enrolment of Seattle patients took place during active infection, and they were followed longitudinally. TCRdb keeps only in-frame clones here, not all; method: immunoSEQ multiplex PCR. The table lists roughly 190,000 clones, 94% of them singletons, with around 0.8% in the top ten. This sequence originates from a man aged 30-40 years with COVID-19, enrolled during active disease. The chain joins TRBV15 to TRBJ1-1; 9 bases agree with TRBD1. Material: peripheral blood. The DNA of the CDR3 is TGTGCCACCGTAGTGGGACAGGGAAGTACTGAAGCTTTCTTT. It codes for CATVVGQGSTEAFF.